Presented here are 16 T cell receptor beta chains from one specimen sequenced in a study of T cell responses to AZD1222 COVID-19 vaccine. TCRdb's table, derived via immunoSEQ multiplex PCR, lists solely in-frame clones and lacks some. The sample includes more than 100,000 clones, approximately 90% seen only once; the top ten take approximately 1.7%. The source was peripheral blood, collected on day 0 of AZD1222 vaccination. These receptors came from an adult in good health.

The gene calls are TRBV7-9 and TRBJ2-7; 9 nucleotides align to TRBD1. This CDR3 comprises 12 residues. Germline V gene lookup returns CDR1 SEHNR and CDR2 FQNEAQ (reference sequence). With 0 bases clipped from V and 12 bases from J, the junction kept 3 bases outside the gene matches. The CDR3 loop is CASSLAGTGMYV. The CDR3 nucleotides are TGTGCCAGCAGCTTAGCCGGGACAGGGATGTACGTC.

This CDR3 reads CASSASGTDTQYF. The CDR3, as DNA: TGTGCCAGCAGCGCGAGCGGGACAGATACGCAGTATTTT. The rearrangement uses TRBV13 and TRBJ2-3, with D perhaps matching TRBD2 (6 bases). With 5 bases removed from V and 3 bases from J, the gap between germline ends came to 9 bases. CDR1 and CDR2 from the germline V gene are PRHDT and FYEKMQ (reference sequence). This CDR3 is 13 amino acids long.

The rearrangement links TRBV19 to TRBJ1-6; possible D gene TRBD1, 6 bases. The length of the CDR3 is 17 residues. V was trimmed by 8 bases and J by 0 bases, leaving 17 bases between them. Germline-derived CDR1 and CDR2 are LNHDA and SQIVND (reference sequence). The CDR3 coding sequence is TGTGCCAGTGGAAAGAGACAGGCCAACTCCTATAATTCACCCCTCCACTTT. Protein sequence: CASGKRQANSYNSPLHF.

V and J are TRBV7-2 and TRBJ2-1, with 10 bases lining up with TRBD2. V dropped 4 bases and J dropped 4; count of bases not matched to a gene: 7. Germline V gene lookup returns CDR1 SGHTA and CDR2 FQGNSA. The CDR3 extends over 16 amino acids. The CDR3 DNA sequence: TGTGCCAGCAGCTCCTTCATAGCGGGAGGATACAATGAGCAGTTCTTC. It is translated as CASSSFIAGGYNEQFF.

The chain uses TRBV19 and TRBJ2-2, with TRBD2 matching over 15 bases. This CDR3 contains 17 residues. V was clipped by 7 bases and J by 3 bases; unmatched bases: 6. Germline V gene data show CDR1 as LNHDA and CDR2 as SQIVND (reference sequence). Written as DNA, the CDR3 is TGTGCCAGTATTAGGACTAGCGGGAGGGCCCACACCGGGGAGCTGTTTTTT. Amino acid sequence: CASIRTSGRAHTGELFF.

The V gene is TRBV19, the J gene TRBJ1-3, with D unclear. The length of the CDR3 is 14 residues. V was trimmed by 7 bases and J by 9 bases, leaving 19 bases between them. CDR1 LNHDA and CDR2 SQIVND come from the germline V gene (reference sequence). The chain's CDR3 is CASIAGGSLGTIYF. CDR3 DNA sequence: TGTGCCAGTATAGCGGGTGGATCTCTTGGCACCATATATTTT.

CDR3 protein: CASSLVAGTQEAFF. In nucleotides, the CDR3 is TGCGCCAGCAGCTTGGTTGCCGGGACGCAAGAAGCTTTCTTT. This chain connects TRBV5-1 to TRBJ1-1, with a tentative D call TRBD1 (5 bases). The CDR3 totals 14 residues. The germline V gene encodes CDR1 SGHRS and CDR2 YFSETQ. V was cut by 0 bases and J by 8 bases, with 14 bases left in between.

V and J are TRBV28 and TRBJ2-3; 7 bases map to TRBD1. The CDR3 sequence is 14 residues long. V trimming: 5 bases; J trimming: 1 base; junction bases outside the gene matches: 3. The germline V gene encodes CDR1 MDHEN and CDR2 SYDVKM. The CDR3 nucleotides are TGTGCCAGCAGTGGGGGACAGCGCACAGATACGCAGTATTTT. Its translation is CASSGGQRTDTQYF.

V gene TRBV19 combines with J gene TRBJ1-2, with D tentatively TRBD1 (5 bases). Trimming pared 6 bases from V and 4 bases from J, leaving 21 bases between. The CDR3 covers 16 residues. Per the germline V gene, CDR1 is LNHDA and CDR2 is SQIVND (reference sequence). The CDR3 loop reads CASRDPPRGRSYGYTF. In nucleotides, the CDR3 is TGTGCCAGTAGAGACCCTCCCCGGGGCCGGTCCTATGGCTACACCTTC.

Comments on this clone: A read error may account for a junction end that differs from germline. The V and J genes are TRBV7-7 and TRBJ1-4; D unclear. Germline V CDR1 and CDR2: SSHAT, FNYEAQ (reference sequence). There are 16 residues in the CDR3. The chain's CDR3 is CASSPLTGSVGEKLFF. The CDR3 DNA follows: TGTGCTAGCAGCCCCCTCACGGGCTCCGTAGGTGAAAAACTGTTTTTT.

The chain has TRBV6-2 or TRBV6-3 and TRBJ2-7; no clear D gene. The CDR3 has 14 residues. Germline loops: CDR1 MNHEY, CDR2 SVGEGT. V was shortened by 6 bases and J by 2 bases, with 14 bases between the two germline ends. CDR3 sequence (DNA): TGTGCCAGCAGCGACCCCCCGGCGACCTACGAGCAGTACGTC. Protein sequence: CASSDPPATYEQYV.

The CDR3 reads CASRRKGGMVYEQFF. The CDR3 DNA is TGTGCCAGCAGACGTAAGGGGGGGATGGTCTATGAGCAGTTCTTC. The genes are TRBV27 and TRBJ2-1, with TRBD2 as a possible D gene (7 bases). This CDR3 spans 15 amino acids. V was trimmed by 6 bases and J by 8 bases, leaving 20 bases between them. The germline CDR1 and CDR2 sequences are MNHEY and SMNVEV (reference sequence).

On this clone itself: Distinct nucleotide sequences in the sample also encode this CDR3. The rearrangement uses TRBV6-5 and TRBJ1-1; D is ambiguous. Germline CDR1 and CDR2: MNHEY and SVGAGI. Trimming pared 2 bases from V and 1 base from J, leaving 2 bases between. The CDR3 is 12 residues long. CDR3 nucleotide sequence: TGTGCCAGCAGTTACAGGAACACTGAAGCTTTCTTT. It yields the protein CASSYRNTEAFF.

CDR3 bases: TGTGCCAGCAGTGAAGCGCCGAGGCCTGACAGGGAATACGGCTACACCTTC. It encodes CASSEAPRPDREYGYTF. V gene TRBV6-1 combines with J gene TRBJ1-2, with TRBD1 matching 7 bases. V shed 0 bases and J 8 bases; nucleotides not matched to a gene: 15. Germline V gene sequence: CDR1 MNHNS, CDR2 SASEGT. This CDR3 is built from 17 residues.

The chain has TRBV7-9 and TRBJ1-2; D gene uncertain. This CDR3 contains 16 residues. Trimming removed 1 base at V and 6 bases at J, with 18 bases between. Germline V lookup: CDR1 SEHNR, CDR2 FQNEAQ (reference sequence). In DNA form, the CDR3 reads TGTGCCAGCAGCTTAGGGGCAATTCAGGTCACCAATGGCTACACCTTC. Translation: CASSLGAIQVTNGYTF.

CDR3 nucleotides: TGCGCCAGCAGCTTGGCCACAGGGGGCTCGAACACTGAAGCTTTCTTT. This gives the protein CASSLATGGSNTEAFF. The rearrangement joins TRBV5-1 to TRBJ1-1; TRBD1 aligns across 9 bases. With 0 bases clipped from V and 1 base from J, the junction kept 4 bases outside the gene matches. The CDR3 loop spans 16 amino acids. Germline CDR1 reads SGHRS; CDR2 reads YFSETQ. Full variable domain (rest looked up from reference TRBV5-1 and TRBJ1-1): KAGVTQTPRYLIKTRGQQVTLSCSPISGHRSVSWYQQTPGQGLQFLFEYFSETQRNKGNFPGRFSGRQFSNSRSEMNVSTLELGDSALYLCASSLATGGSNTEAFFGQGTRLTVV.